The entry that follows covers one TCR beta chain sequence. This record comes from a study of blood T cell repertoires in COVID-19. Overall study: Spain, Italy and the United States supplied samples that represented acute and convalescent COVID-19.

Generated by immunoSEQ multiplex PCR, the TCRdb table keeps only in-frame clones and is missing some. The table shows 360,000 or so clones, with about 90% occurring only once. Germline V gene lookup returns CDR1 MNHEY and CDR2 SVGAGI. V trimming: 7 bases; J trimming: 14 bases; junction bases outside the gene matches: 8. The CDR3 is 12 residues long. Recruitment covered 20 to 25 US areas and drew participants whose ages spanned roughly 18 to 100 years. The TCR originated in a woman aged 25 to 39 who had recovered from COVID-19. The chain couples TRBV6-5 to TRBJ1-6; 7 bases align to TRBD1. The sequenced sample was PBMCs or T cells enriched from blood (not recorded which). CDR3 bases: TGTGCCAGCAACGGACAGGATTTCACCCTCCACTTT. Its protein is CASNGQDFTLHF.